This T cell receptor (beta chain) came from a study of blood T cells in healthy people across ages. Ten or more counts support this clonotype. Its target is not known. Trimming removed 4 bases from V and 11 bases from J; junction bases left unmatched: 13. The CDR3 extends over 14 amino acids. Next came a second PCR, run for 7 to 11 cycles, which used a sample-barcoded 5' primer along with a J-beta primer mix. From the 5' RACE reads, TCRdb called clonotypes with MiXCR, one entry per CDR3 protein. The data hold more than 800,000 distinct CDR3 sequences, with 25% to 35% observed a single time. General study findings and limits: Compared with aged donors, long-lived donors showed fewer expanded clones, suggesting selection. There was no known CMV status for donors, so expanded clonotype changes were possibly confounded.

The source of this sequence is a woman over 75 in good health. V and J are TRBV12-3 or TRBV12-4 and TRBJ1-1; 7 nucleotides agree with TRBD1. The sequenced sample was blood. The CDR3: CASSSQSRQGPAFF. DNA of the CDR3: TGTGCCAGCAGTTCCCAATCTCGACAGGGACCCGCTTTCTTT.